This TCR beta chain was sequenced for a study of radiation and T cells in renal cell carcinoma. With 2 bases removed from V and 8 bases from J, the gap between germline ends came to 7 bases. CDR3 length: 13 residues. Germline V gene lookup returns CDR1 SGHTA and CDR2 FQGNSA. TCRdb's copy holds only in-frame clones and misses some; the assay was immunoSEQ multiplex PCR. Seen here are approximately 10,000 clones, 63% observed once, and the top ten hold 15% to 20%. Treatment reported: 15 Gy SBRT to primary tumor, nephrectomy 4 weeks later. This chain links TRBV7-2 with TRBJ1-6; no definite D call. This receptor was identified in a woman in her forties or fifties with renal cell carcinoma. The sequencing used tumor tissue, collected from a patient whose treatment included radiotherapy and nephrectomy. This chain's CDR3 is CASSLPHDSPLHF. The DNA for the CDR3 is TGTGCCAGCAGCTTACCCCATGATTCACCCCTCCACTTT. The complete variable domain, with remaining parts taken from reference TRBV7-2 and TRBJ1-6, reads GAGVSQSPSNKVTEKGKDVELRCDPISGHTALYWYRQSLGQGLEFLIYFQGNSAPDKSGLPSDRFSAERTGGSVSTLTIQRTQQEDSAVYLCASSLPHDSPLHFGNGTRLTVT.